Given below is one T cell receptor beta chain in context. These data originate in a study of blood T cell repertoires in COVID-19. Across the study: Both acute and convalescent COVID-19 samples were obtained from the United States, Italy and Spain. Sources were T cells, B-cell-depleted T cells, or PBMCs; the material itself was cDNA or gDNA.

In germline, CDR1 is MDHEN, CDR2 SYDVKM. V shed 7 bases and J 4 bases; nucleotides not matched to a gene: 12. This CDR3 is built from 15 residues. Patients at the Seattle site were enrolled during active infection and followed longitudinally. Assay used: immunoSEQ multiplex PCR; TCRdb lists only in-frame clones, some missing. The table lists approximately 330,000 clones, over 80% of them singletons, with around 9.9% in the top ten. This clonotype was sampled from a man aged 30 to 39 with COVID-19, enrolled during active disease. The chain links TRBV28 to TRBJ2-7; TRBD1 matches 8 bases. Sequencing was performed on peripheral blood. The DNA of the CDR3 is TGTGCCAGCATTCAACTCAGACAGGGGCGGTACGAGCAGTACTTC. Its protein is CASIQLRQGRYEQYF.